The following is a T cell receptor (beta chain) sequence with its context. The CDR3 runs 14 residues. CDR1 is KGHSH and CDR2 is LQKENI in the germline V gene. The V end was cut by 2 bases, the J end by 13 bases, with 15 bases between. These data are taken from a study of blood T cell repertoires in COVID-19. Study background: Collection of acute and convalescent COVID-19 samples took place in the United States, Italy and Spain. T cells, B-cell-depleted T cells, or PBMCs supplied cDNA or gDNA.

In the original analysis: Amplifying reference gene primers gave estimates of nucleated cell counts. This table comes from immunoSEQ multiplex PCR, and its TCRdb copy is limited to in-frame clones, with some not included. The D gene and trimming were derived from the DNA, and the V and J assignments and clone size from that table. The repertoire consists of over 200,000 clones, with around nine tenths occurring once and the leading ten covering less than 3.5%. J is TRBJ1-6 and V is TRBV18; TRBD1 might be the D (6 bases). This receptor was taken from an older woman with acute or convalescent COVID-19. Material: peripheral blood. In nucleotides, the CDR3 is TGTGCCAGCTCACCATCCCCCAGGGACATGCCCCTCCACTTT. Encoded protein: CASSPSPRDMPLHF. Looking up the rest from reference TRBV18 and TRBJ1-6 gives the full variable domain: NAGVMQNPRHLVRRRGQEARLRCSPMKGHSHVYWYRQLPEEGLKFMVYLQKENIIDESGMPKERFSAEFPKEGPSILRIQQVVRGDSAAYFCASSPSPRDMPLHFGNGTRLTVT.